This TCR beta chain was captured by sequencing in a study of TIL therapy for anti-PD-1-resistant metastatic lung cancer. About the research overall: Tumor harvest preceded PD-1/PD-L1 blockade, followed by nivolumab treatment. Most patients had lung adenocarcinoma; several tumors were EGFR-mutant, two ALK-rearranged; half smoked currently or formerly.

Time point noted: pre-treatment sample, taken before nivolumab and TIL therapy. Regarding the study as a whole: This highly selected cohort may not generalize to typical lung cancer patients.

The immunoSEQ assay was v3. Each library reached about 2 million read pairs, or about 5-6.5 million at deep level. TCRdb keeps only in-frame clones here, not all; method: immunoSEQ multiplex PCR. The table shows around 20,000 clones, with 60% to 85% occurring only once. As to this clone: Its antigen is as yet unknown.

The CDR3 runs to 14 residues. In germline, CDR1 is MGHDK, CDR2 SYGVNS. Trimming removed 3 bases from V and 0 bases from J, with 7 bases in between. This chain uses TRBV25-1 with TRBJ2-3; maybe TRBD2 (5 bases). This clonotype originated in a person aged 25-85 years with non-small cell lung cancer. The specimen was blood, collected at baseline. The CDR3 DNA sequence: TGTGCCAGCAGTGACACGGGGAGCACAGATACGCAGTATTTT. Its protein product is CASSDTGSTDTQYF. Looking up the rest from reference TRBV25-1 and TRBJ2-3 gives the full variable domain: EADIYQTPRYLVIGTGKKITLECSQTMGHDKMYWYQQDPGMELHLIHYSYGVNSTEKGDLSSESTVSRIRTEHFPLTLESARPSHTSQYLCASSDTGSTDTQYFGPGTRLTVL.